Following are 29 T cell receptor beta chains from one sample sequenced in a study of beta chain features in type 1 diabetes. Every bit of the isolated RNA underwent reverse transcription, so sequencing read expressed TCRB transcripts. TCRdb keeps only in-frame clones here, not all; method: immunoSEQ multiplex PCR. The sample includes hundreds of thousands of clones, 68% of them seen just once. Sequencing used naive CD4+ T cells from blood. The receptors derive from a man younger than 45 in good health.

The V call is TRBV29-1, the J call TRBJ2-7; 7 positions agree with TRBD1. CDR3 length: 12 amino acids. Germline trimming cut 1 base from V and 4 bases from J; bases unmatched to any gene: 1. Looked up from germline, CDR1 is SQVTM and CDR2 is ANQGSEA. The CDR3 DNA sequence: TGCAGCGTTGAAGTACAGGGGTACGAGCAGTACTTC. It codes for CSVEVQGYEQYF.

The genes are TRBV7-2 and TRBJ1-1; D unclear. Germline values: CDR1 SGHTA, CDR2 FQGNSA. There are 12 residues in the CDR3. V lost 5 bases to trimming and J lost 7 bases, with 11 bases between them. The CDR3 here is CASSVGKGEAFF. The DNA for the CDR3 is TGTGCCAGCAGCGTAGGAAAAGGTGAAGCTTTCTTT.

This chain connects TRBV7-9 to TRBJ2-1, with TRBD2 identical over 7 bases. V was pared by 6 bases and J by 0 bases, with 8 bases of the junction left unmatched. Germline lookup yields CDR1 SEHNR and CDR2 FQNEAQ (reference sequence). The CDR3 consists of 16 residues. The CDR3 sequence is CASSPQRDRSYNEQFF. For the CDR3, the DNA is TGTGCCAGCAGTCCTCAGCGGGACCGCTCCTACAATGAGCAGTTCTTC.

This chain connects TRBV29-1 to TRBJ2-7, with D perhaps TRBD2 (6 bases). This CDR3 is built from 10 residues. Per germline, CDR1 SQVTM and CDR2 ANQGSEA. V lost 7 bases to trimming and J lost 6 bases, with 10 bases between them. The CDR3 reads CSGLEGEQYF. The CDR3, as DNA: TGCAGCGGTTTGGAGGGCGAGCAGTACTTC.

This clone appeared a few times. The rearrangement joins TRBV29-1 to TRBJ1-2; 7 bases fit TRBD1. The V segment lost 6 bases and the J segment 7 bases; nucleotides outside the gene matches: 11. From germline, CDR1 is SQVTM and CDR2 ANQGSEA. This CDR3 region has 13 residues. This chain's CDR3 is CSVNRGRATGYTF. CDR3 nucleotides: TGCAGCGTAAACAGGGGCCGCGCAACTGGCTACACCTTC.

The chain links TRBV25-1 to TRBJ2-1; D gene unclear. From germline, CDR1 is MGHDK and CDR2 SYGVNS. The CDR3 spans 11 residues. The V end was cut by 5 bases, the J end by 8 bases, with 7 bases between. CDR3 loop: CASSSTYEQFF. The DNA for the CDR3 is TGTGCCAGCAGTTCGACGTATGAGCAGTTCTTC. The entire variable domain, with the rest obtained from reference TRBV25-1 and TRBJ2-1, is as follows: EADIYQTPRYLVIGTGKKITLECSQTMGHDKMYWYQQDPGMELHLIHYSYGVNSTEKGDLSSESTVSRIRTEHFPLTLESARPSHTSQYLCASSSTYEQFFGPGTRLTVL.

V and J are TRBV7-9 and TRBJ2-2, with D perhaps TRBD1 (5 bases). V was pared by 5 bases and J by 4 bases, with 11 bases between. CDR3 length equals 14 residues. Germline V gene sequence: CDR1 SEHNR, CDR2 FQNEAQ (reference sequence). The DNA for the CDR3 is TGTGCCAGCAGCCGAGACAGCCCCACCGGGGAGCTGTTTTTT. Amino acid sequence: CASSRDSPTGELFF.

This rearrangement joins TRBV10-2 to TRBJ2-1; D unresolved. The V gene's germline CDR1 is WSHSY and CDR2 SAAADI. The ends were cut back, 5 bases at V and 10 bases at J, with 12 bases in the middle. This CDR3 is 12 amino acids long. In DNA form, the CDR3 reads TGCGCCAGCAGTCCTACCATCAGGGAGCAGTTCTTC. Translating it yields CASSPTIREQFF.

V gene TRBV7-2 combines with J gene TRBJ2-2; D not resolved. Germline CDR1 is SGHTA and CDR2 is FQGNSA. V lost 4 bases and J 2 bases, leaving 8 bases between the germline ends. The CDR3 is 14 amino acids. The CDR3 region has the DNA TGTGCCAGCAGCTCCAAGCCCAACACCGGGGAGCTGTTTTTT. This gives the protein CASSSKPNTGELFF. Based on the CDR3 plus reference TRBV7-2 and TRBJ2-2, the full variable domain is GAGVSQSPSNKVTEKGKDVELRCDPISGHTALYWYRQSLGQGLEFLIYFQGNSAPDKSGLPSDRFSAERTGGSVSTLTIQRTQQEDSAVYLCASSSKPNTGELFFGEGSRLTVL.

The chain is built from TRBV29-1 and TRBJ2-3; D remains ambiguous. With 6 bases removed from V and 1 base from J, the gap between germline ends came to 11 bases. Germline loops: CDR1 SQVTM, CDR2 ANQGSEA. This CDR3 has 13 amino acids. The CDR3 spells CSVAGKGTDTQYF. Here the CDR3 DNA reads TGCAGCGTCGCAGGCAAAGGCACAGATACGCAGTATTTT.

The V and J genes are TRBV7-2 and TRBJ2-3; D is ambiguous. The V end was cut by 4 bases, the J end by 5 bases, with 13 bases between. This CDR3 comprises 14 residues. Germline V gene sequence: CDR1 SGHTA, CDR2 FQGNSA. CDR3 sequence (DNA): TGTGCCAGCAGCTCGACCGGGCGAGGAGATACGCAGTATTTT. Amino acid sequence: CASSSTGRGDTQYF.

CDR3 in amino acids: CASSLTGYEQYF. In DNA, the CDR3 is TGTGCCAGCAGTTTAACAGGCTACGAGCAGTACTTC. The genes are TRBV28 and TRBJ2-7; D possibly corresponds to TRBD1 (5 bases). The V and J ends lost 2 bases and 3 bases respectively, with 5 bases between them. The CDR3 length is 12 residues. Germline loops: CDR1 MDHEN, CDR2 SYDVKM.

This rearrangement joins TRBV30 to TRBJ1-6; no reliable D call. V was shortened by 3 bases and J by 6 bases, with 9 bases between the two germline ends. The germline CDR1 and CDR2 sequences are GTSNPN and SVGIG (reference sequence). The CDR3 runs 13 residues. The CDR3 region has the DNA TGTGCCTGGAGGGCAGGCACTAATTCACCCCTCCACTTT. Translating gives CAWRAGTNSPLHF.

This clone was observed once. The gene calls are TRBV13 and TRBJ2-2; tentatively, D is TRBD2 (6 bases). CDR1 and CDR2 (germline): PRHDT, FYEKMQ (reference sequence). Trimming cost V 3 bases and J 5 bases, with 10 bases left between them. The length of the CDR3 is 14 residues. The CDR3 protein is CASSLVRGTGELFF. In DNA, the CDR3 is TGTGCCAGCAGCTTGGTGCGGGGTACCGGGGAGCTGTTTTTT.

V gene TRBV29-1 combines with J gene TRBJ2-2, with TRBD1 matching 10 bases. The germline V gene encodes CDR1 SQVTM and CDR2 ANQGSEA. The CDR3 is made up of 14 amino acids. V lost 1 base and J lost 6; bases outside the gene matches: 2. The CDR3 DNA reads as TGCAGCGTTGAAGGGACAGGGGGTCCCGGGGAGCTGTTTTTT. Its translation is CSVEGTGGPGELFF.

This clone was observed a handful of times. V and J are TRBV5-4 and TRBJ2-1, with 14 nucleotides matching TRBD2. In germline, CDR1 is SGHNT, CDR2 YYREEE (reference sequence). V was pared by 3 bases and J by 3 bases, with 5 bases of the junction left unmatched. The CDR3 length is 17 residues. The CDR3 sequence: CASSSGTSGSYYNEQFF. The CDR3 bases are TGTGCCAGCAGCTCCGGGACTAGCGGGAGCTACTACAATGAGCAGTTCTTC.

This clone was observed a single time. The chain has TRBV5-1 and TRBJ2-1; no clear D. The CDR3 is 11 amino acids. Trimming took 0 bases from V and 10 from J, leaving 5 bases between them. In germline, CDR1 is SGHRS, CDR2 YFSETQ. The CDR3 DNA reads TGCGCCAGCAGCTTGGATGGGGAGCAGTTCTTC. This encodes CASSLDGEQFF.

The chain employs TRBV28 and TRBJ2-4; D is undetermined. Trimming took 1 base from V and 0 from J, leaving 4 bases between them. The CDR3 totals 14 residues. Germline V lookup: CDR1 MDHEN, CDR2 SYDVKM. CDR3: CASSLSRAKNIQYF. The CDR3 nucleotides read TGTGCCAGCAGTTTATCGAGAGCCAAAAACATTCAGTACTTC.

The V gene is TRBV29-1, the J gene TRBJ2-6; no reliable D call. Germline V CDR1 and CDR2: SQVTM, ANQGSEA. The CDR3 runs 15 residues. Deletions cut 6 bases from V and 4 bases from J, with 16 bases between. The CDR3 DNA follows: TGCAGCGTCGTCTGGGTAGGGCCCGGGGCCAACGTCCTGACTTTC. This encodes CSVVWVGPGANVLTF.

The rearrangement joins TRBV2 to TRBJ1-5; D is undetermined. The CDR3 runs 13 residues. The V end lost 9 bases, the J end lost 7 bases, and 16 bases lay between the germline ends. From germline, CDR1 is SNHLY and CDR2 FYNNEI. CDR3 loop: CASSWVTGQPQHF. CDR3 in DNA: TGTGCCAGTAGCTGGGTAACGGGCCAGCCCCAGCATTTT. Full variable domain (missing parts from reference TRBV2 and TRBJ1-5): EPEVTQTPSHQVTQMGQEVILRCVPISNHLYFYWYRQILGQKVEFLVSFYNNEISEKSEIFDDQFSVERPDGSNFTLKIRSTKLEDSAMYFCASSWVTGQPQHFGDGTRLSIL.

The chain employs TRBV29-1 and TRBJ2-3; 14 bases align to TRBD2. CDR1 is SQVTM, CDR2 ANQGSEA, per germline. V was pared by 1 base and J by 0 bases, with 0 bases of the junction left unmatched. The CDR3 spans 16 residues. CDR3: CSVEGTSGRSTDTQYF. The CDR3 DNA reads TGCAGCGTTGAAGGGACTAGCGGGAGGAGCACAGATACGCAGTATTTT.

The rearrangement uses TRBV7-9 and TRBJ1-1, with 10 nucleotides matching TRBD1. The CDR3 has 16 residues. V shed 7 bases and J 1 base; nucleotides not matched to a gene: 9. CDR1 and CDR2 from the germline V gene are SEHNR and FQNEAQ (reference sequence). The CDR3: CASNPMTGGRNTEAFF. The CDR3 DNA reads TGTGCCAGCAACCCAATGACAGGGGGCCGGAACACTGAAGCTTTCTTT.

This clone has only a few counts. The chain joins TRBV7-9 to TRBJ2-4; 7 bases line up with TRBD2. This CDR3 is 19 amino acids long. J was trimmed by 3 bases and V by 5 bases; bases with no gene match: 19. The V gene's germline CDR1 is SEHNR and CDR2 FQNEAQ (reference sequence). The DNA of the CDR3 is TGTGCCAGCAGCCGCGATGGGCGGGAGTACAGGTGGGACAAAAACATTCAGTACTTC. Amino acid sequence: CASSRDGREYRWDKNIQYF.

V and J are TRBV9 and TRBJ2-3; 12 bases fit TRBD2. There are 16 residues in the CDR3. Germline V lookup: CDR1 SGDLS, CDR2 YYNGEE. The V and J ends lost 3 bases and 3 bases, in that order; junction bases with no gene match: 5. The CDR3 loop is CASSATSGRITDTQYF. CDR3 nucleotides: TGTGCCAGCAGCGCAACTAGCGGGAGGATTACAGATACGCAGTATTTT.

V usage is TRBV10-3 and J usage is TRBJ2-5; D gene unclear. This CDR3 has 12 amino acids. The V end lost 4 bases, the J end lost 5 bases, and 8 bases lay between the germline ends. The germline V gene has CDR1 ENHRY and CDR2 SYGVKD. The CDR3 DNA is TGTGCCATCAGTGGGTATGGGGAGACCCAGTACTTC. Residues: CAISGYGETQYF.

As for this clone: Because the CDR3 is missing its conserved closing phenylalanine or tryptophan, this is likely a read error. The DNA is omitted, as the CDR3 cannot be located on it reliably, and the CDR3 follows TCRdb's listing. The chain links TRBV19 to TRBJ2-4; no check of the table's D call, TRBD1, against the DNA was made. From its first to its last residue, the CDR3 has 12 amino acids. The V gene's germline CDR1 is LNHDA and CDR2 SQIVND (reference sequence). This CDR3 is CASSPKVGQLEV.

This chain uses TRBV2 with TRBJ1-5, with D perhaps TRBD1 (6 bases). The CDR3 extends over 18 amino acids. Germline values: CDR1 SNHLY, CDR2 FYNNEI. V was cut by 5 bases and J by 5 bases, with 25 bases left in between. The CDR3 reads CASSSQLTGQKSHQPQHF. The CDR3 DNA sequence: TGTGCCAGCAGTTCGCAATTAACCGGACAGAAAAGTCATCAGCCCCAGCATTTT.

CDR3 amino acids: CASSQDAFITDTQYF. Here the CDR3 DNA reads TGTGCCAGCAGCCAAGATGCGTTTATCACAGATACGCAGTATTTT. This chain connects TRBV4-2 to TRBJ2-3; no reliable D call. This CDR3 is 15 amino acids long. V was cut by 0 bases and J by 2 bases, with 9 bases left in between. CDR1 is LGHNA and CDR2 is YNFKEQ in the germline V gene.

This sequence joins TRBV7-2 and TRBJ1-1; D is possibly TRBD1 (5 bases). Trimming pared 4 bases from V and 10 bases from J, leaving 13 bases between. Germline values: CDR1 SGHTA, CDR2 FQGNSA. CDR3 length: 12 residues. The chain's CDR3 is CASSSSRVAAFF. CDR3 in DNA: TGTGCCAGCAGCTCAAGCAGGGTTGCAGCTTTCTTT.